One and the same sample provided the 7 T cell receptor beta chains below, sequenced in a study of blood T cell repertoires in COVID-19. Profiled with immunoSEQ multiplex PCR; TCRdb holds only in-frame clones, not every one. The sample consists of about 200,000 clones, roughly 82% of them appearing once. Sequenced sample: PBMCs or T cells enriched from blood (not recorded which). Receptor source: an older woman with acute COVID-19.

The chain combines TRBV27 with TRBJ2-7; 9 bases match TRBD1. J was trimmed by 12 bases and V by 5 bases; bases with no gene match: 8. The CDR3 runs to 12 residues. The germline V gene encodes CDR1 MNHEY and CDR2 SMNVEV (reference sequence). Written as DNA, the CDR3 is TGTGCCAGCAGTCCTACAGGGGGCCATTGGTACGTC. It yields the protein CASSPTGGHWYV.

The rearrangement joins TRBV27 to TRBJ2-1, with TRBD1 as a possible D gene (5 bases). This CDR3 has 11 residues. V shed 10 bases and J shed 9 bases, with 13 bases lying between them. The germline CDR1 and CDR2 sequences are MNHEY and SMNVEV (reference sequence). The CDR3 bases are TGTGCCACCTCAGGGTGGGGTGAGCAGTTCTTC. Amino acid sequence: CATSGWGEQFF.

The V gene is TRBV27, the J gene TRBJ2-1, with 8 bases that match TRBD2. Trimming took 4 bases from V and 4 from J; bases not matched to a gene: 6. The germline V gene encodes CDR1 MNHEY and CDR2 SMNVEV (reference sequence). The CDR3 contains 15 residues. CDR3 in DNA: TGTGCCAGCAGTTCCCCGGGAGGGGGGTACAATGAGCAGTTCTTC. It encodes CASSSPGGGYNEQFF.

J is TRBJ2-1 and V is TRBV28; tentatively, D is TRBD2 (5 bases). The CDR3 consists of 15 residues. V lost 6 bases and J 1 base, leaving 13 bases between the germline ends. The germline V gene encodes CDR1 MDHEN and CDR2 SYDVKM. As DNA, the CDR3 is TGTGCCAGCAGGGCCCGGACTCGGTCCTACAATGAGCAGTTCTTC. Amino acids: CASRARTRSYNEQFF.

In its sample, this clone was seen once. This chain joins TRBV18 and TRBJ2-3; D possibly corresponds to TRBD1 (5 bases). This CDR3 has 14 residues. Per the germline V gene, CDR1 is KGHSH and CDR2 is LQKENI. V lost 3 bases and J lost 3, with 10 bases in between. The CDR3 DNA sequence: TGTGCCAGCTCACCCCGCCAGGGAACAGATACGCAGTATTTT. This sequence encodes CASSPRQGTDTQYF.

This clone was found a few times. The chain has TRBV7-2 and TRBJ2-2; D is perhaps TRBD2 (7 bases). V lost 5 bases, J lost 7 bases, and 17 bases lay in between. This CDR3 is 15 amino acids long. CDR1 and CDR2 from the germline V gene are SGHTA and FQGNSA. The DNA for the CDR3 is TGTGCCAGCAGCCCCCGAGGGGGGGCTTTCGGGGAGCTGTTTTTT. Its protein is CASSPRGGAFGELFF. The full variable domain, in which reference TRBV7-2 and TRBJ2-2 provide the parts outside the CDR3, is GAGVSQSPSNKVTEKGKDVELRCDPISGHTALYWYRQSLGQGLEFLIYFQGNSAPDKSGLPSDRFSAERTGGSVSTLTIQRTQQEDSAVYLCASSPRGGAFGELFFGEGSRLTVL.

This chain links TRBV6-6 with TRBJ1-2, with 7 positions matching TRBD1. CDR3 length equals 14 residues. V shed 10 bases and J 5 bases; nucleotides not matched to a gene: 13. Germline V CDR1 and CDR2: MNHNY, SVGAGI (reference sequence). CDR3 in DNA: TGTGCCACAAACTCCAGGGGGTCGTGGTATGGCTACACCTTC. Translation gives CATNSRGSWYGYTF.